This T cell receptor (beta chain) was retrieved from a study of monozygotic twins with inflammatory bowel disease. For this clonotype: Its antigen is undetermined.

Each CDR3 protein gets one entry in TCRdb, which reprocessed the 5' RACE reads and gives no DNA. In all, the sample yields fewer than 400,000 distinct CDR3 sequences. Per the germline V gene, CDR1 is DFQATT and CDR2 is SNEGSKA (reference sequence). The CDR3 consists of 14 residues. Study-level findings and limits: Lower sharing of clonotypes with other individuals was seen in IBD patients than in healthy twins. This was most marked in patients showing signs of disease activity.

The TCR originated in a human donor with ulcerative colitis or Crohn's disease, or a healthy co-twin of an affected twin (not recorded which). The sequencing input was blood. The J gene is TRBJ2-5, the V gene TRBV20-1. The CDR3 spells CSASGSGPQETQYF.